This T cell receptor (beta chain) was documented in a study of response to subunit inactivated influenza vaccine. The CDR3 has 13 residues. The germline V gene encodes CDR1 MDHEN and CDR2 SYDVKM. With 2 bases removed from V and 4 bases from J, the gap between germline ends came to 8 bases. TCRdb called the RT-PCR reads again in MiXCR, with one record for every CDR3 protein. This sample yields about 700,000 distinct CDR3 sequences, of which roughly 14% are seen a single time; roughly 6.4% belongs to the top ten. The sample holds a few counts of this clonotype. The chain recombines TRBV28 with TRBJ1-1; no firm D call. The source is a man aged 50 to 59 who received an inactivated influenza vaccine. The specimen comprised PBMCs from blood, sampled 14 days before vaccination. CDR3: CASSLQFTTEAFF. CDR3 DNA sequence: TGTGCCAGCAGTTTACAGTTCACCACTGAAGCTTTCTTT.